Reported below is one T cell receptor (beta chain). No antigen is known for it. This sample was taken from a study of T cell responses to AZD1222 COVID-19 vaccine. Notes on the study in general: As reported, nearly half of all spike-specific TCRs target variant regions that are unmutated. Compared with day 0, the breadth and depth of the Spike-specific TCR repertoire rose significantly after two doses of AZD1222.

Here immunoSEQ multiplex PCR was the method, and the copy in TCRdb shows in-frame clones only, minus some. Of 100,000 to 120,000 clones listed, 85% to 90% are singletons. CDR1 MDHEN and CDR2 SYDVKM come from the germline V gene. This CDR3 spans 15 amino acids. The V segment lost 7 bases and the J segment 4 bases; nucleotides outside the gene matches: 10. This specimen consisted of peripheral blood, obtained on day 0 of AZD1222 vaccination. The chain carries TRBV28 and TRBJ1-2; 9 positions match TRBD1. The sequence came from an adult in good health. In nucleotides, the CDR3 is TGTGCCAGCACCCCCGCCGGGACAGGGTTCTATGGCTACACCTTC. Protein: CASTPAGTGFYGYTF.